This T cell receptor (beta chain) was recovered during a study of blood T cells in healthy people across ages. CDR1 DFQATT and CDR2 SNEGSKA come from the germline V gene (reference sequence). The CDR3 length is 15 residues. Trimming removed 3 bases at V and 2 bases at J, with 17 bases between. Combining a sample-barcoded 5' primer with a J-beta primer mix, a second PCR ran for roughly 7 to 11 cycles. TCRdb processed the 5' RACE reads anew with MiXCR; each CDR3 protein has one entry. The data show some 1.6 million distinct CDR3 sequences, around 35% seen once. The sample was blood. This TCR came from a woman younger than 45 in good health. The chain has TRBV20-1 and TRBJ2-7, with D perhaps TRBD1 (6 bases). The CDR3 protein is CSASRGYDRTYEQYF. CDR3 nucleotides: TGCAGTGCTAGTCGAGGGTACGACAGGACCTACGAGCAGTACTTC.